These 2 T cell receptor beta chains came from one sample sequenced in a study of shared clonotypes between healthy human individuals. Naive CD8 populations comprised CD45RO-negative cells positively selected for CCR7, excluding terminally differentiated effector memory CD45RA+ cells. Libraries were prepared by immunoSEQ multiplex PCR; TCRdb keeps only in-frame clonotypes and omits some of them. The sample contains some 2 million clones, about 94% of which appear only once. Sequencing was carried out using naive CD8+ T cells sorted from blood. The origin of the receptors is a man between 18 and 35 years old in good health.

The chain carries TRBV15 and TRBJ2-1, with 8 bases lining up with TRBD2. Germline loops: CDR1 LNHNV, CDR2 YYDKDF (reference sequence). With 0 bases clipped from V and 7 bases from J, the junction kept 20 bases outside the gene matches. The CDR3 covers 20 residues. DNA for the CDR3: TGTGCCACCAGCAGAGACGGGCGCGGGAGCAAACGGGAGGGTCGTAATGAGCAGTTCTTC. Residues: CATSRDGRGSKREGRNEQFF.

The V and J genes are TRBV2 and TRBJ1-2; 7 bases map to TRBD1. Germline V CDR1 and CDR2: SNHLY, FYNNEI. The CDR3 is 13 residues long. V shed 8 bases, J shed 7 bases, and the junction held 10 bases outside the gene matches. The CDR3 region is CASHRQGPPGYTF. For the CDR3, the DNA is TGTGCCAGCCACAGACAGGGCCCGCCTGGCTACACCTTC.